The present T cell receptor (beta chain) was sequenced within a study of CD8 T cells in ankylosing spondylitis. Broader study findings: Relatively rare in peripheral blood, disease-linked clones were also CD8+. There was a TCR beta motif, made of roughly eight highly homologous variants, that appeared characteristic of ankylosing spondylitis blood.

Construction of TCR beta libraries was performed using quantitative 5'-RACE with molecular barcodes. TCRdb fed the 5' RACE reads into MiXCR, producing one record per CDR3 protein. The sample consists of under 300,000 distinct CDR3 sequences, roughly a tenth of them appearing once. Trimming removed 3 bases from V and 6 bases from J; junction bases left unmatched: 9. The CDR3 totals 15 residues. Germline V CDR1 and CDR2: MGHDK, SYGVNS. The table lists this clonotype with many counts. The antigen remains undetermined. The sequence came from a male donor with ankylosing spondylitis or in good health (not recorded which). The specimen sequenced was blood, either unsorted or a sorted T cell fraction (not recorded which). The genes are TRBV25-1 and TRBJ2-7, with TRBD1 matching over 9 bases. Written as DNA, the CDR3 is TGTGCCAGCAGTGAGTCCGGGACAGGGTCACTCGAGCAGTACTTC. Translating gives CASSESGTGSLEQYF.